The TCR beta chain described here comes from a study of T cell repertoires in cytomegalovirus infection. TCRdb re-called the reads with MiXCR, one entry per CDR3 protein. The sample contains roughly 800,000 distinct CDR3 sequences, 25% to 30% of which appear only once. Note on this clonotype: The antigen is undetermined.

The sample was cultured CD8+ T cells from PBMCs, taken from culture after CMV antigen stimulation. The sequence came from a human donor in good health (CMV status not recorded). Some clones in this sample may be carry-over from other donors' samples.

The CDR3 nucleotides are TGTGCCAGCAGTTCGGAGTGGTTAGCGGGGTCACCCCTCCACTTT. Protein sequence: CASSSEWLAGSPLHF. The chain combines TRBV12-3 or TRBV12-4 with TRBJ1-6; D is unresolved. This CDR3 spans 15 amino acids. V lost 4 bases and J lost 10, with 17 bases in between.